The 3 T cell receptor beta chains presented below share a single source sample, sequenced in a study of tumor-infiltrating lymphocytes in oesophageal squamous cell carcinoma. TCRdb ran MiXCR on the PCR reads and lists one entry per CDR3 protein. This sample carries about 20,000 distinct CDR3 sequences, 35% to 45% of them seen once, and the ten largest clones take over 15%. Sequencing was carried out using normal esophageal tissue next to the tumor. These receptor sequences come from a female donor with esophageal squamous cell carcinoma.

This clonotype was recorded at least ten times. V is TRBV5-1 and J is TRBJ2-3; D is ambiguous. V lost 0 bases, J lost 0 bases, and 8 bases lay in between. The CDR3 consists of 15 residues. The germline V gene encodes CDR1 SGHRS and CDR2 YFSETQ. CDR3 protein: CASSLAAKSTDTQYF. The CDR3 DNA follows: TGCGCCAGCAGCTTGGCCGCGAAAAGCACAGATACGCAGTATTTT.

The V gene is TRBV7-4, the J gene TRBJ2-3; D may correspond to TRBD1 or TRBD2 (5 bases each). Germline values: CDR1 SGHVT, CDR2 SQSDAQ. The CDR3 totals 15 residues. Trimming removed 5 bases at V and 2 bases at J, with 14 bases between. The CDR3 coding sequence is TGTGCCAGCAGCCCCATGGGGGTTTCCACAGATACGCAGTATTTT. This encodes CASSPMGVSTDTQYF.

This sequence joins TRBV20-1 and TRBJ1-2, with D possibly being TRBD1 (6 bases). The CDR3 runs 13 residues. Deletions cut 1 base from V and 12 bases from J, with 18 bases between. Germline loops: CDR1 DFQATT, CDR2 SNEGSKA (reference sequence). CDR3 sequence: CSARGIGGYGNTF. CDR3 in DNA: TGCAGTGCTAGAGGGATAGGGGGGTATGGAAACACCTTC.